The 24 T cell receptor beta chains given below trace back to one sample, sequenced in a study of CD8 T cells in ankylosing spondylitis. These receptors lack a known antigen. Findings of the study overall: Seemingly distinctive of ankylosing spondylitis blood was a TCR beta motif formed by eight highly homologous variants.

One entry per CDR3 protein results from TCRdb running MiXCR on the 5' RACE reads. The sample consists of about 540,000 distinct CDR3 sequences, 9.5% to 15% of them appearing once. Sequenced: blood, either unsorted or a sorted T cell fraction (not recorded which). Every receptor here comes from a male donor with ankylosing spondylitis.

V is TRBV5-1 and J is TRBJ2-2, with 12 bases that match TRBD2. Per the germline V gene, CDR1 is SGHRS and CDR2 is YFSETQ. The V segment lost 0 bases and the J segment 6 bases; nucleotides outside the gene matches: 3. CDR3 length: 16 residues. CDR3 sequence: CASSLGLAGEPGELFF. CDR3 bases: TGCGCCAGCAGCTTGGGACTAGCGGGAGAGCCCGGGGAGCTGTTTTTT.

The sample holds many counts of this clonotype. This chain connects TRBV20-1 to TRBJ2-3, with a tentative D call TRBD1 (5 bases). Germline loops: CDR1 DFQATT, CDR2 SNEGSKA (reference sequence). The V end lost 4 bases, the J end lost 4 bases, and 12 bases lay between the germline ends. The CDR3 runs to 13 residues. The CDR3 spells CSAIISGPDTQYF. CDR3 DNA sequence: TGCAGTGCTATTATTTCAGGGCCAGATACGCAGTATTTT.

This chain connects TRBV7-2 to TRBJ1-2; perhaps TRBD1 as D (6 bases). The CDR3 runs to 13 residues. V lost 5 bases, J lost 4 bases, and 11 bases lay in between. CDR1 and CDR2 from the germline V gene are SGHTA and FQGNSA. CDR3 bases: TGTGCCAGCAGCGATCAGGGGAGCTATGGCTACACCTTC. It specifies CASSDQGSYGYTF.

The J gene is TRBJ2-4, the V gene TRBV14; TRBD2 is a possible D gene (6 bases). Germline loops: CDR1 SGHDN, CDR2 FVKESK. The CDR3 extends over 16 amino acids. Trimming stripped 7 bases from V and 8 bases from J, with 24 bases between. The CDR3 loop reads CASTPSGVGGFDIQYF. CDR3 sequence (DNA): TGTGCCAGCACCCCTTCGGGGGTTGGGGGTTTCGACATTCAGTACTTC.

This clonotype came up a few times. The chain has TRBV30 and TRBJ2-5, with TRBD2 matching 13 bases. CDR1 and CDR2 from the germline V gene are GTSNPN and SVGIG (reference sequence). The CDR3 is 16 amino acids. The ends lost 2 bases at V and 2 bases at J; junction bases unmatched: 5. The CDR3 DNA is TGTGCCTGGAGTCAACCGACTAGCGGGAGGCAAGAGACCCAGTACTTC. Protein: CAWSQPTSGRQETQYF.

The chain combines TRBV15 with TRBJ2-5; 12 bases are a match to TRBD1. The V and J ends lost 0 bases and 1 base, in that order; junction bases with no gene match: 12. CDR3 size: 20 residues. The germline gives CDR1 LNHNV, CDR2 YYDKDF (reference sequence). The chain's CDR3 is CATSRDPPGTGGAIQETQYF. The CDR3, as DNA: TGTGCCACCAGCAGAGATCCACCCGGGACAGGGGGCGCGATCCAAGAGACCCAGTACTTC.

This chain uses TRBV5-1 with TRBJ2-2; D assignment may be TRBD1 or TRBD2 (6 bases each). V gave up 2 bases and J gave up 7 bases, with 12 bases separating them. This CDR3 is built from 14 residues. Germline V gene lookup returns CDR1 SGHRS and CDR2 YFSETQ. CDR3 protein: CASSLQGGNGELFF. CDR3 sequence (DNA): TGCGCCAGCAGCTTACAGGGCGGGAACGGGGAGCTGTTTTTT.

The V gene is TRBV2, the J gene TRBJ2-3; no reliable D call. CDR1 is SNHLY and CDR2 is FYNNEI in the germline V gene. The CDR3 sequence is 17 residues long. CDR3 amino acids: CTCCLKVSHTSTDTQYF. The CDR3 nucleotides read TGTACCTGCTGTTTAAAAGTTTCACACACTAGCACAGATACGCAGTATTTT.

In its sample, this clonotype was seen a few times. The chain recombines TRBV4-1 with TRBJ2-2; D is perhaps TRBD1 (6 bases). There are 17 residues in the CDR3. V dropped 0 bases and J dropped 3 bases, with 14 bases sitting between them. Germline CDR1 and CDR2: MGHRA and YSYEKL. This CDR3 is CASSQDQGQGYTGELFF. DNA of the CDR3: TGCGCCAGCAGCCAAGATCAAGGGCAGGGGTACACCGGGGAGCTGTTTTTT.

DNA of the CDR3: TGTGCCACCAGCAGAGCGAGCAATGAGCAGTTCTTC. Protein sequence: CATSRASNEQFF. V usage is TRBV15 and J usage is TRBJ2-1; no firm D call. V was clipped by 1 base and J by 6 bases, with 4 bases between them. The CDR3 has 12 amino acids. Germline V CDR1 and CDR2: LNHNV, YYDKDF (reference sequence).

The V gene is TRBV7-9, the J gene TRBJ2-1; 7 bases line up with TRBD2. This CDR3 has 14 residues. With 6 bases clipped from V and 10 bases from J, the junction kept 12 bases outside the gene matches. Germline values: CDR1 SEHNR, CDR2 FQNEAQ (reference sequence). The CDR3 sequence: CASSLAGVLFEQFF. DNA for the CDR3: TGTGCCAGCAGTTTGGCGGGGGTTCTCTTCGAGCAGTTCTTC.

The chain is built from TRBV11-2 and TRBJ2-3; D uncertain. Trimming stripped 0 bases from V and 4 bases from J, with 8 bases between. This CDR3 is 14 amino acids long. Looked up from germline, CDR1 is SGHAT and CDR2 is FQNNGV. The CDR3 spells CASSLEPGADTQYF. The DNA of the CDR3 is TGTGCCAGCAGCTTAGAGCCGGGCGCAGATACGCAGTATTTT.

CDR3 nucleotide sequence: TGCGCCAGCAGCTCCCCCTGGAGCGGGACAAACAATGAGCAGTTCTTC. Its translation: CASSSPWSGTNNEQFF. The chain has TRBV5-1 and TRBJ2-1, with D tentatively TRBD2 (7 bases). There are 16 residues in the CDR3. Germline CDR1 reads SGHRS; CDR2 reads YFSETQ. Trimming removed 3 bases at V and 5 bases at J, with 18 bases between.

Many counts were recorded for this clonotype. The genes are TRBV12-3 or TRBV12-4 and TRBJ1-6, with 8 positions matching TRBD1. This CDR3 has 14 residues. The V and J ends lost 4 bases and 6 bases, in that order; junction bases with no gene match: 2. The CDR3, as DNA: TGTGCCAGCAGTTACGGACAGGGTAATTCACCCCTCCACTTT. It encodes CASSYGQGNSPLHF.

This clonotype came up many times. The rearrangement links TRBV4-2 to TRBJ2-3, with D tentatively TRBD2 (6 bases). The CDR3 has 13 residues. The V gene lost 8 bases and the J gene lost 1 base, with 10 bases spanning the gap. Germline values: CDR1 LGHNA, CDR2 YNFKEQ. The chain's CDR3 is CASAGSGTDTQYF. In DNA, the CDR3 is TGTGCCAGCGCGGGGTCTGGCACAGATACGCAGTATTTT.

This chain connects TRBV12-3 or TRBV12-4 to TRBJ2-1; TRBD2 matches 12 bases. Germline trimming cut 3 bases from V and 8 bases from J; bases unmatched to any gene: 5. This CDR3 spans 15 amino acids. For the CDR3, the DNA is TGTGCCAGCAGTTTCCCGACTAGCGGGAGCGATGAGCAGTTCTTC. Its translation is CASSFPTSGSDEQFF.

This clonotype was seen only a few times. The gene calls are TRBV3-1 and TRBJ1-3; no clear D gene. The CDR3 has 18 amino acids. CDR1 and CDR2 from the germline V gene are LGHDT and YNNKEL (reference sequence). The V and J ends lost 0 bases and 0 bases respectively, with 15 bases between them. The CDR3 region is CASSQDVRRTSSGNTIYF. The CDR3 bases are TGTGCCAGCAGCCAAGATGTGCGACGAACTAGCTCTGGAAACACCATATATTTT.

This clonotype has a handful of counts. V gene TRBV3-1 combines with J gene TRBJ1-2; no definite D call. The CDR3 extends over 16 amino acids. V was trimmed by 0 bases and J by 4 bases, leaving 15 bases between them. CDR1 LGHDT and CDR2 YNNKEL come from the germline V gene (reference sequence). In DNA, the CDR3 is TGTGCCAGCAGCCAAGAGTCGCGTAACGCCGGCTATGGCTACACCTTC. It translates to CASSQESRNAGYGYTF. The full variable domain, with the rest looked up from reference TRBV3-1 and TRBJ1-2, is DTAVSQTPKYLVTQMGNDKSIKCEQNLGHDTMYWYKQDSKKFLKIMFSYNNKELIINETVPNRFSPKSPDKAHLNLHINSLELGDSAVYFCASSQESRNAGYGYTFGSGTRLTVV.

This clonotype was seen a few times. The rearrangement links TRBV18 to TRBJ2-7; D is uncertain. The V gene's germline CDR1 is KGHSH and CDR2 LQKENI. The CDR3 has 14 amino acids. V shed 3 bases and J shed 4 bases, with 13 bases lying between them. The CDR3 loop reads CASSPSSDFYEQYF. DNA for the CDR3: TGTGCCAGCTCACCTAGCTCTGACTTTTACGAGCAGTACTTC.

V is TRBV11-2 and J is TRBJ2-7; either TRBD1 or TRBD2 may supply D (6 bases each). V lost 5 bases to trimming and J lost 4 bases, with 12 bases between them. Germline CDR1 SGHAT, CDR2 FQNNGV. The CDR3 has 13 amino acids. CDR3 loop: CASSAGHFYEQYV. CDR3 in DNA: TGTGCCAGCAGCGCGGGACACTTTTACGAGCAGTACGTC.

Only a few counts were recorded for this clonotype. CDR3 bases: TGTGCCAGCAGCCAAAGAGGGAAAAGCGGTGAAGCTTTCTTT. Protein product: CASSQRGKSGEAFF. The rearrangement uses TRBV3-1 and TRBJ1-1; D ambiguous. Germline lookup yields CDR1 LGHDT and CDR2 YNNKEL (reference sequence). The CDR3 is 14 residues long. The V end was cut by 2 bases, the J end by 7 bases, with 14 bases between.

The DNA of the CDR3 is TGTGCCAGCAGTGTTCTGGGATTGGGTGAGCAGTTCTTC. This sequence encodes CASSVLGLGEQFF. The genes are TRBV6-1 and TRBJ2-1; no definite D call. Germline values: CDR1 MNHNS, CDR2 SASEGT. The CDR3 runs 13 residues. The V gene lost 4 bases and the J gene lost 9 bases, with 13 bases spanning the gap.

The chain employs TRBV20-1 and TRBJ1-4, with D possibly TRBD1 on 5 matching bases. This CDR3 spans 15 amino acids. Germline lookup yields CDR1 DFQATT and CDR2 SNEGSKA (reference sequence). The V end lost 0 bases, the J end lost 5 bases, and 13 bases lay between the germline ends. CDR3 protein: CSARDLRGPNEKLFF. The CDR3 DNA reads as TGCAGTGCTAGAGATCTAAGGGGTCCCAATGAAAAACTGTTTTTT.

This clonotype was observed a handful of times. The chain couples TRBV12-3 or TRBV12-4 to TRBJ2-1; D is unresolved. CDR3 length: 15 residues. The germline V and J ends were trimmed by 2 bases and 1 base, with 9 bases remaining between them. DNA for the CDR3: TGTGCCAGCAGTTTAAGATTATTTTCCTACAATGAGCAGTTCTTC. Translation: CASSLRLFSYNEQFF.